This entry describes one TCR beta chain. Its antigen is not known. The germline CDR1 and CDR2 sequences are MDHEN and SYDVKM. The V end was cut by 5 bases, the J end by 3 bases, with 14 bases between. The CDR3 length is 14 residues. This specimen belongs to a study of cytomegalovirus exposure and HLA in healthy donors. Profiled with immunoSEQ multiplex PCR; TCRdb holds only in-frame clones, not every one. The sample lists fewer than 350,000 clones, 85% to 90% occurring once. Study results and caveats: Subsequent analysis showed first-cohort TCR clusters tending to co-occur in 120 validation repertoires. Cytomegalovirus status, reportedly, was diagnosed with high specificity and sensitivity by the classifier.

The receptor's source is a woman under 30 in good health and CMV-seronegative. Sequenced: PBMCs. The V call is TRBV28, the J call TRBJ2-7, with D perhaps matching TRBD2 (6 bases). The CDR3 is CASSPGGNLYEQYF. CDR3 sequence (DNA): TGTGCCAGCAGTCCCGGGGGTAACCTCTACGAGCAGTACTTC.